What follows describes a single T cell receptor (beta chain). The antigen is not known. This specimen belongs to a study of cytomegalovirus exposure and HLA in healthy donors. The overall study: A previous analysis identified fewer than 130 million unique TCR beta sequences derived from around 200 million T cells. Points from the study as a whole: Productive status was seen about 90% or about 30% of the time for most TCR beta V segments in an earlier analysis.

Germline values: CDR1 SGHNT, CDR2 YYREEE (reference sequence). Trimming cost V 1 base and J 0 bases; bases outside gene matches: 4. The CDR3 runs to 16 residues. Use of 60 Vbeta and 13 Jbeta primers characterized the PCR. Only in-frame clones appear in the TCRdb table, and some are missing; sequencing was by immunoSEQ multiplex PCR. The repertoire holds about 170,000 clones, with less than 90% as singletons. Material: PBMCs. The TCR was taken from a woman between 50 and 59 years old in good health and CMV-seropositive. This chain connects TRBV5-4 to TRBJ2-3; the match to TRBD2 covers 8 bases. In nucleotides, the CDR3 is TGTGCCAGCAGCTTGACTAGCGGTTATAGCACAGATACGCAGTATTTT. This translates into CASSLTSGYSTDTQYF.